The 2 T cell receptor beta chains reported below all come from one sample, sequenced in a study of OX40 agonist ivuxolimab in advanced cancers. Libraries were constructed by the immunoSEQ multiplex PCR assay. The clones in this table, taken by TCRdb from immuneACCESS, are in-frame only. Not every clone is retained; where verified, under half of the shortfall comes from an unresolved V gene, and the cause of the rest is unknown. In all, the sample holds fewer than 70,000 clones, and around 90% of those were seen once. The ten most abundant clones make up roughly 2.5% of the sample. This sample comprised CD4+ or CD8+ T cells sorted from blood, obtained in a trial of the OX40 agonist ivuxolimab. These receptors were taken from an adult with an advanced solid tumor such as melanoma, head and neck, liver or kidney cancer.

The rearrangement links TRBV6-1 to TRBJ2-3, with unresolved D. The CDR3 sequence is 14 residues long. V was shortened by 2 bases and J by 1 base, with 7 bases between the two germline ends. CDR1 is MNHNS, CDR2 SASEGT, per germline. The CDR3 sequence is CASSEQLGTDTQYF. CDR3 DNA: TGTGCCAGCAGTGAACAGTTGGGCACAGATACGCAGTATTTT.

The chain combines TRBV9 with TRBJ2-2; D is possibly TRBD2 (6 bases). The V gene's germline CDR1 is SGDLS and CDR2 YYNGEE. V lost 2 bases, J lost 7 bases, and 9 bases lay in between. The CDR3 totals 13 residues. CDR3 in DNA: TGTGCCAGCAGCGTGATCGGGAGCGGGGAGCTGTTTTTT. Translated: CASSVIGSGELFF.